Described below is a single T cell receptor beta chain sequence and its context. Its antigen remains unknown. The V gene's germline CDR1 is GTSNPN and CDR2 SVGIG (reference sequence). V shed 2 bases and J 8 bases; nucleotides not matched to a gene: 8. The CDR3 consists of 14 residues. PCR amplification relied on 60 Vbeta primers (plus 13 Jbeta primers). Only in-frame clones appear in the TCRdb table, and some are missing; sequencing was by immunoSEQ multiplex PCR. This sample has a few hundred thousand clones, with 83% found just once. The data stem from a study of cytomegalovirus exposure and HLA in healthy donors. Looking at the study overall: From 170 million or so T cells, an earlier analysis saw 110 million or so unique TCR beta sequences. Study outcomes and limitations: Listed as cytomegalovirus-associated were around 160 TCR beta chains.

This clonotype was obtained from a girl aged 10 to 17 in good health and CMV-seronegative. The chain joins TRBV30 to TRBJ1-2, with 10 bases identical to TRBD1. The material sequenced was PBMCs. This chain's CDR3 is CAWSTRTGGNGYTF. CDR3 DNA: TGTGCCTGGAGTACGCGGACAGGGGGTAACGGCTACACCTTC.